These 2 T cell receptor beta chains originate from one sample sequenced in a study of blood T cell repertoires in COVID-19. Using immunoSEQ multiplex PCR, the repertoire was profiled, and TCRdb retains in-frame clones only, with some absent. The repertoire holds fewer than 200,000 clones, with 84% as singletons. Sequenced: peripheral blood. All receptors derive from a man in his 70s with active or convalescent COVID-19.

The chain couples TRBV5-1 to TRBJ1-2; 11 bases agree with TRBD1. The V gene end was trimmed by 2 bases and the J gene end by 3 bases; junction bases not matched to a gene: 3. Looked up from germline, CDR1 is SGHRS and CDR2 is YFSETQ. The CDR3 runs 15 residues. CDR3 sequence reads: CASSLGTGGDYGYTF. As DNA, the CDR3 is TGCGCCAGCAGCTTAGGGACAGGGGGTGACTATGGCTACACCTTC.

This clone was seen repeatedly, ten times or more. J is TRBJ1-1 and V is TRBV18, with 7 bases lining up with TRBD1. Looked up from germline, CDR1 is KGHSH and CDR2 is LQKENI. The length of the CDR3 is 16 residues. With 3 bases clipped from V and 4 bases from J, the junction kept 11 bases outside the gene matches. The CDR3 is CASSPGDSPWGTEAFF. CDR3 coding DNA: TGTGCCAGCTCACCGGGGGACAGCCCTTGGGGCACTGAAGCTTTCTTT.